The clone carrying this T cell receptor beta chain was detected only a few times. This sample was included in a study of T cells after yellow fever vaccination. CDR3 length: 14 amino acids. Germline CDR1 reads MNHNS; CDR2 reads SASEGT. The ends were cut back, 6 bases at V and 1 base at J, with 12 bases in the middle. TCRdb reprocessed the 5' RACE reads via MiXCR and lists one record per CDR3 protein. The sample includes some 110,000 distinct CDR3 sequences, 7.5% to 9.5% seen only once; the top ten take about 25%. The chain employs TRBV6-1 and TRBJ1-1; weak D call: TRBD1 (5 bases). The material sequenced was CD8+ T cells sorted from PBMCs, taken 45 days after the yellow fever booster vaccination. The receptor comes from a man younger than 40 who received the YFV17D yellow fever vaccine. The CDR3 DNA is TGTGCCAGCAGGTCTGGGGCATCGAACACTGAAGCTTTCTTT. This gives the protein CASRSGASNTEAFF.